This T cell receptor beta chain is from a study of OX40 agonist ivuxolimab in advanced cancers. This table comes from immunoSEQ multiplex PCR, and its TCRdb copy is limited to in-frame clones, with some not included. The profile shows tens of thousands of clones, roughly nine tenths of them singletons. Trimming cost V 3 bases and J 1 base; bases outside gene matches: 4. Germline values: CDR1 GTSNPN, CDR2 SVGIG (reference sequence). There are 14 residues in the CDR3. The rearrangement joins TRBV30 to TRBJ2-5, with 8 bases fitting TRBD2. The sample consisted of CD4+ or CD8+ T cells sorted from blood, taken in a trial of the OX40 agonist ivuxolimab. This TCR derives from an adult with an advanced solid tumor such as melanoma, head and neck, liver or kidney cancer. CDR3 residues: CAWRLAGIQETQYF. The CDR3 coding sequence is TGTGCCTGGAGGTTAGCGGGGATCCAAGAGACCCAGTACTTC.